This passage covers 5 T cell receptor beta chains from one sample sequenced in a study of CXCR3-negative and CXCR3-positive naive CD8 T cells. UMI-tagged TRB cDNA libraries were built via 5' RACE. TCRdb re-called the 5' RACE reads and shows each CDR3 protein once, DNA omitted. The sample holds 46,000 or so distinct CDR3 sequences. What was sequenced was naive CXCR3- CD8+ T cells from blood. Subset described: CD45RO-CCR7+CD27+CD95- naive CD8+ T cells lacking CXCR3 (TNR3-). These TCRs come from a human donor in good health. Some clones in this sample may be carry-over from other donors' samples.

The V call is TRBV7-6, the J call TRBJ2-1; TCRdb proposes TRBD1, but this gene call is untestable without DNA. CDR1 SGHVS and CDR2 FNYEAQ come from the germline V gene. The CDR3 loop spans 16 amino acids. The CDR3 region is CASSRALAGGHPEQFF. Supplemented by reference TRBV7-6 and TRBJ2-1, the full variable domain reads GAGVSQSPRYKVTKRGQDVALRCDPISGHVSLYWYRQALGQGPEFLTYFNYEAQQDKSGLPNDRFSAERPEGSISTLTIQRTEQRDSAMYRCASSRALAGGHPEQFFGPGTRLTVL.

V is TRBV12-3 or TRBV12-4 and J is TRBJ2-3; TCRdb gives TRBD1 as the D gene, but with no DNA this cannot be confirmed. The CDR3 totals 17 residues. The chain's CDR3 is CASSYLGQTPATDTQYF.

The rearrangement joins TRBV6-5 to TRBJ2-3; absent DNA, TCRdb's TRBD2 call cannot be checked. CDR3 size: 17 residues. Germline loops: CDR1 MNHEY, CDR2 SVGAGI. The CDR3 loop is CASSYSTSGGSTDTQYF.

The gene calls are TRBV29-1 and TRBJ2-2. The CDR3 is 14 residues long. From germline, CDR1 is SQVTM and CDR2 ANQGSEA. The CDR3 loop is CSVQSPKNTGELFF.

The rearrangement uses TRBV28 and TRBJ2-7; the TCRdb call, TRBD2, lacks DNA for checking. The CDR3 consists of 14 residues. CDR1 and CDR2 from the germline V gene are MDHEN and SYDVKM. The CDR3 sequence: CASRSGRVPWEQYF.